What follows are 11 T cell receptor beta chains derived from one specimen sequenced in a study of T cell repertoires in aging, cancer and after chemotherapy. Multiplex touch-down PCR with TRB-A/B primers amplified rearranged V-D-J TRB sequences. TCRdb redid the calling of the multiplex PCR reads with MiXCR, one entry per CDR3 protein. The sample records about 2,700 distinct CDR3 sequences, approximately 51% being singletons. The template was genomic DNA from peripheral blood, not RNA. What was sequenced was blood. These TCRs come from a human donor with a blood cancer.

J is TRBJ1-5 and V is TRBV7-6, with D perhaps TRBD1 (5 bases). The ends were cut back, 8 bases at V and 2 bases at J, with 10 bases in the middle. Germline V gene sequence: CDR1 SGHVS, CDR2 FNYEAQ. The length of the CDR3 is 13 residues. The CDR3, as DNA: TGTGCCAGCTCAGGGCTTCGCAATCAGCCCCAGCATTTT. It yields the protein CASSGLRNQPQHF.

The CDR3 reads CASSDPRTGGGDEQYF. In nucleotides, the CDR3 is TGTGCCAGCAGTGATCCAAGGACAGGGGGCGGGGACGAGCAGTACTTC. J is TRBJ2-7 and V is TRBV6-1; TRBD1 matches at 11 bases. Trimming cost V 3 bases and J 5 bases; bases outside gene matches: 9. Germline values: CDR1 MNHNS, CDR2 SASEGT. This CDR3 has 16 amino acids.

The chain couples TRBV6-6 to TRBJ1-5; weak D call: TRBD1 (6 bases). The V and J ends lost 4 bases and 5 bases respectively, with 15 bases between them. This CDR3 is 15 amino acids long. Germline V gene lookup returns CDR1 MNHNY and CDR2 SVGAGI (reference sequence). The CDR3 DNA reads as TGTGCCAGCAGTTTAGCGGGGGGCTGGGATCAGCCCCAGCATTTT. Translating it yields CASSLAGGWDQPQHF.

This chain uses TRBV7-2 with TRBJ1-1, with D hard to call. The CDR3 length is 13 residues. V lost 0 bases to trimming and J lost 8 bases, with 10 bases between them. Germline V gene data show CDR1 as SGHTA and CDR2 as FQGNSA. The CDR3 sequence is CASSLAAQLEAFF. The DNA for the CDR3 is TGTGCCAGCAGCTTAGCGGCCCAGCTAGAAGCTTTCTTT.

The V gene is TRBV30, the J gene TRBJ1-2, with D possibly matching TRBD1 (5 bases). This CDR3 region has 14 residues. With 2 bases removed from V and 4 bases from J, the gap between germline ends came to 14 bases. Looked up from germline, CDR1 is GTSNPN and CDR2 is SVGIG (reference sequence). The CDR3 DNA sequence: TGTGCCTGGAGTCCGGATGGGGGTCTCTATGGCTACACCTTC. This codes for CAWSPDGGLYGYTF.

This sequence joins TRBV6-5 and TRBJ1-3, with D possibly being TRBD1 (5 bases). Germline CDR1 and CDR2: MNHEY and SVGAGI. V was cut by 0 bases and J by 3 bases, with 12 bases left in between. The CDR3 is made up of 16 amino acids. CDR3 sequence (DNA): TGTGCCAGCAGTTACTCAAGGGGAGGATATGGAAACACCATATATTTT. The encoded protein is CASSYSRGGYGNTIYF.

The chain couples TRBV6-1 to TRBJ2-2, with 8 bases lining up with TRBD2. This CDR3 is 15 amino acids long. Germline V gene sequence: CDR1 MNHNS, CDR2 SASEGT. With V trimmed by 5 bases and J by 5 bases, 7 bases remained unmatched. The CDR3 region is CASSLRASGTGELFF. As DNA, the CDR3 is TGTGCCAGCAGTTTACGGGCTAGCGGGACCGGGGAGCTGTTTTTT.

This clonotype is deemed large (0.1 to 1%). The genes are TRBV29-1 and TRBJ2-5, with no clear D. Germline lookup yields CDR1 SQVTM and CDR2 ANQGSEA. CDR3 size: 11 residues. Trimming shortened V by 4 bases and J by 5 bases, and 8 bases separated the two germline ends. The CDR3 DNA follows: TGCAGCGTTGTATCCTGGGAGACCCAGTACTTC. This sequence encodes CSVVSWETQYF.

Relative to its sample, this clonotype is large (0.1 to 1%). This chain links TRBV6-5 with TRBJ2-7, with TRBD1 identical over 7 bases. There are 14 residues in the CDR3. With 6 bases clipped from V and 2 bases from J, the junction kept 7 bases outside the gene matches. The germline gives CDR1 MNHEY, CDR2 SVGAGI. In nucleotides, the CDR3 is TGTGCCAGCAGCCCACGGGACAGCACCTACGAGCAGTACTTC. Translation: CASSPRDSTYEQYF.

The CDR3 sequence: CASSIDAGGYQETQYF. The CDR3, as DNA: TGTGCCAGTAGTATAGACGCGGGGGGGTACCAAGAGACCCAGTACTTC. The rearrangement joins TRBV19 to TRBJ2-5; TRBD2 aligns across 9 bases. The CDR3 is made up of 16 amino acids. CDR1 and CDR2 from the germline V gene are LNHDA and SQIVND (reference sequence). With V trimmed by 0 bases and J by 0 bases, 2 bases remained unmatched.

This clonotype occurred once. The V and J genes are TRBV27 and TRBJ1-3, with no clear D. Trimming removed 5 bases from V and 1 base from J, with 9 bases in between. CDR1 and CDR2 from the germline V gene are MNHEY and SMNVEV (reference sequence). The CDR3 has 14 amino acids. DNA for the CDR3: TGTGCCAGCAGTCCGCGCAGGTCTGGAAACACCATATATTTT. Translating gives CASSPRRSGNTIYF.